The 18 T cell receptor beta chains given below trace back to one sample, sequenced in a study of blood T cell repertoires in COVID-19. The method was immunoSEQ multiplex PCR; TCRdb's version includes in-frame clones alone and lacks a portion of them. Of some 490,000 clones listed, 88% were seen once; the top ten hold more than 7.5%. Sequenced material: PBMCs or T cells enriched from blood (not recorded which). The receptors come from a woman in her sixties or seventies who had recovered from COVID-19.

V usage is TRBV2 and J usage is TRBJ2-7; TRBD2 matches 13 bases. Germline V gene lookup returns CDR1 SNHLY and CDR2 FYNNEI. V shed 1 base and J 3 bases; nucleotides not matched to a gene: 3. This CDR3 contains 16 residues. CDR3 bases: TGTGCCAGCAGTGAAGAACTAGCGGGGGGGAACTACGAGCAGTACTTC. Residues: CASSEELAGGNYEQYF.

The J gene is TRBJ2-7, the V gene TRBV5-6; D unclear. The CDR3 runs to 11 residues. Germline V lookup: CDR1 SGHDT, CDR2 YYEEEE. V lost 4 bases and J lost 0, with 2 bases in between. CDR3 amino acids: CASSHSYEQYF. The CDR3 DNA reads as TGTGCCAGCAGCCACTCCTACGAGCAGTACTTC.

This chain links TRBV24-1 with TRBJ2-1, with 13 bases lining up with TRBD2. The CDR3 runs to 18 residues. The germline V gene encodes CDR1 KGHDR and CDR2 SFDVKD. V shed 3 bases, J shed 10 bases, and the junction held 14 bases outside the gene matches. The CDR3 loop is CATSDTRTSGGPRGEQFF. CDR3 nucleotides: TGTGCCACCAGTGATACACGGACTAGCGGGGGCCCTAGAGGGGAGCAGTTCTTC.

This sequence joins TRBV5-1 and TRBJ1-4, with 8 bases fitting TRBD1. Trimming removed 4 bases from V and 4 bases from J; junction bases left unmatched: 6. Germline V gene data show CDR1 as SGHRS and CDR2 as YFSETQ. This CDR3 region has 15 residues. This chain's CDR3 is CASSLRQGINEKLFF. CDR3 in DNA: TGCGCCAGCAGCCTCCGACAGGGGATTAATGAAAAACTGTTTTTT.

The CDR3 DNA reads as TGCGCCAGCAGCTTGGGGGACAGTATTCGGAGAGAGACCCAGTACTTC. Translation: CASSLGDSIRRETQYF. This chain joins TRBV5-1 and TRBJ2-5, with 7 positions matching TRBD1. This CDR3 is 16 amino acids long. Trimming took 0 bases from V and 4 from J; bases not matched to a gene: 9. Germline assignment: CDR1 SGHRS and CDR2 YFSETQ.

The chain links TRBV3-1 (or the pseudogene TRBV3-2) to TRBJ2-7; D is unresolved. Germline lookup yields CDR1 LGHDT and CDR2 YNNKEL (reference sequence). The CDR3 consists of 12 residues. The germline V and J ends were trimmed by 1 base and 4 bases, with 5 bases remaining between them. The CDR3 sequence: CASSQVPYEQYV. CDR3 in DNA: TGTGCCAGCAGCCAAGTCCCGTACGAGCAGTACGTC.

This chain uses TRBV5-1 with TRBJ1-1, with TRBD1 matching over 8 bases. There are 14 residues in the CDR3. After removal of 3 bases from V and 6 bases from J, the junction contained 7 bases not matched to a gene. Germline assignment: CDR1 SGHRS and CDR2 YFSETQ. The CDR3 bases are TGCGCCAGCAGCTCACAGGGGGACGTGGCTGAAGCTTTCTTT. It codes for CASSSQGDVAEAFF.

V and J are TRBV2 and TRBJ1-2; 8 bases fit TRBD1. Germline CDR1 SNHLY, CDR2 FYNNEI. The CDR3 is made up of 15 amino acids. With V trimmed by 5 bases and J by 0 bases, 5 bases remained unmatched. CDR3 in amino acids: CASSPGQGTNYGYTF. CDR3 nucleotide sequence: TGTGCCAGCAGTCCCGGACAGGGCACTAACTATGGCTACACCTTC.

The chain recombines TRBV5-1 with TRBJ2-4, with 10 bases lining up with TRBD2. After removal of 1 base from V and 2 bases from J, the junction contained 3 bases not matched to a gene. The CDR3 has 16 residues. Germline values: CDR1 SGHRS, CDR2 YFSETQ. The CDR3 spells CASSLSSGGPKNIQYF. The CDR3 DNA sequence: TGCGCCAGCAGCTTGTCTAGCGGGGGTCCCAAAAACATTCAGTACTTC.

This clone came up a few times. The J gene is TRBJ1-2, the V gene TRBV6-1, with D maybe TRBD1 (6 bases). The V end lost 1 base, the J end lost 7 bases, and 16 bases lay between the germline ends. Germline CDR1 and CDR2: MNHNS and SASEGT. The CDR3 is 15 amino acids. The CDR3 protein is CASSEVKGVSSGYTF. The CDR3 DNA sequence: TGTGCCAGCAGTGAAGTAAAGGGGGTTTCTTCTGGCTACACCTTC.

V usage is TRBV7-9 and J usage is TRBJ1-5; TRBD1 might be the D (5 bases). Trimming left V 1 base short and J 2 bases short, with 15 bases between. Germline assignment: CDR1 SEHNR and CDR2 FQNEAQ (reference sequence). The CDR3 contains 17 residues. CDR3 DNA: TGTGCCAGCAGCTTAGATAGCAGGGATGGAGGCAATCAGCCCCAGCATTTT. It yields the protein CASSLDSRDGGNQPQHF.

V gene TRBV30 combines with J gene TRBJ2-5; TRBD2 matches 12 bases. The J segment lost 5 bases and the V segment lost 4 bases, leaving 8 bases of the junction unmatched. Germline V lookup: CDR1 GTSNPN, CDR2 SVGIG (reference sequence). The CDR3 length is 15 residues. The CDR3 spells CAWTSGGARLETQYF. The DNA of the CDR3 is TGTGCCTGGACTAGCGGGGGGGCCCGTCTGGAGACCCAGTACTTC.

The chain joins TRBV24-1 to TRBJ2-7; weak D call: TRBD2 (6 bases). CDR1 is KGHDR and CDR2 is SFDVKD in the germline V gene. The CDR3 contains 13 residues. The V gene lost 5 bases and the J gene lost 2 bases, with 9 bases spanning the gap. As DNA, the CDR3 is TGTGCCACCAGTGGTGGGGGGACCTACGAGCAGTACTTC. Translation: CATSGGGTYEQYF.

The chain uses TRBV6-5 and TRBJ1-5; the match to TRBD1 covers 7 bases. The CDR3 runs to 14 residues. Germline V gene lookup returns CDR1 MNHEY and CDR2 SVGAGI. The trim removed 7 bases at V and 4 bases at J, leaving 7 bases unmatched. The CDR3 reads CASTSNRGNQPQHF. The CDR3 DNA follows: TGTGCCAGCACCAGTAACAGGGGAAATCAGCCCCAGCATTTT.

The V call is TRBV7-8, the J call TRBJ2-2; the D is unclear. The germline V and J ends were trimmed by 2 bases and 7 bases, with 8 bases remaining between them. CDR3 size: 13 residues. Germline assignment: CDR1 SGHVS and CDR2 FQNEAQ. The CDR3 is CASSLTGFGELFF. CDR3 sequence (DNA): TGTGCCAGCAGCTTAACCGGGTTCGGGGAGCTGTTTTTT.

The chain employs TRBV7-9 and TRBJ2-4; TRBD1 matches 9 bases. CDR3 size: 15 residues. CDR1 is SEHNR and CDR2 is FQNEAQ in the germline V gene (reference sequence). J gave up 4 bases and V 6 bases, and 7 bases lay outside the gene matches. The CDR3 region has the DNA TGTGCCAGCAGTCCAGTAGGGACAGGGAAAAACATTCAGTACTTC. This codes for CASSPVGTGKNIQYF.

The V call is TRBV2, the J call TRBJ1-5; 10 bases align to TRBD1. The trim removed 4 bases at V and 1 base at J, leaving 1 base unmatched. The CDR3 runs to 15 residues. Germline V gene data show CDR1 as SNHLY and CDR2 as FYNNEI. CDR3 residues: CASSGDRGSNQPQHF. For the CDR3, the DNA is TGTGCCAGCAGTGGGGACAGGGGAAGCAATCAGCCCCAGCATTTT.

This chain links TRBV6-1 with TRBJ1-1, with D possibly TRBD1 on 5 matching bases. This CDR3 has 15 amino acids. V lost 3 bases and J lost 3, with 14 bases in between. Germline CDR1 MNHNS, CDR2 SASEGT. As DNA, the CDR3 is TGTGCCAGCAGTGACGGACGGTGGGGGGACACTGAAGCTTTCTTT. Translating gives CASSDGRWGDTEAFF.